Listed below are T cell receptor beta chains from one sample, sequenced in a study of T cells after yellow fever vaccination. From the 5' RACE reads, TCRdb called clonotypes with MiXCR, one entry per CDR3 protein. Seen here are hundreds of thousands of distinct CDR3 sequences, about 19% observed once, and the top ten hold approximately 15%. The sequenced sample was PBMCs, obtained 15 days after the yellow fever booster vaccination. Receptors were obtained from a man aged 25 to 45 who received the YFV17D yellow fever vaccine. Both conserved end residues are part of each CDR3. D genes are given only for firm matches. Not all rows give a size; the values are once, few, many and, for expanded clones, a class.

TRBJ2-7,NA,TRBD2,TRBV5-1,CASTGLAEEYEQYF,TGCGCCAGCACGGGGCTAGCGGAGGAGTACGAGCAGTACTTC
TRBJ2-3,NA,TRBD1,TRBV28,CASSNRGEKDTQYF,TGTGCCAGCAGTAACAGGGGGGAAAAAGATACGCAGTATTTT
TRBJ2-7,NA,NA,TRBV7-2,CASSLAYGAVRGEQYF,TGTGCCAGCAGCTTAGCCTATGGGGCGGTGAGGGGAGAGCAGTACTTC
TRBJ2-1,few,NA,TRBV6-2/TRBV6-3,CATAGGNEQFF,TGTGCCACCGCCGGTGGAAATGAGCAGTTCTTC
TRBJ2-4,few,TRBD2,TRBV10-3,CAISEGLEEQYF,TGTGCCATCAGTGAAGGACTAGAAGAACAGTACTTC
TRBJ2-2,NA,TRBD2,TRBV4-3,CASSPDGLAMGTGELFF,TGCGCCAGCAGCCCCGACGGACTAGCGATGGGCACCGGGGAGCTGTTTTTT
TRBJ2-3,few,TRBD2,TRBV20-1,CSAREYPGTSWRADTQYF,TGCAGTGCTAGAGAATACCCCGGGACTAGCTGGAGGGCCGATACGCAGTATTTT
TRBJ2-5,few,NA,TRBV20-1,CSARVLAKTGQETQYF,TGCAGTGCTAGAGTCCTAGCAAAGACAGGACAAGAGACCCAGTACTTC
TRBJ1-1,few,NA,TRBV6-5,CASSPEGSEAFF,TGTGCCAGCAGTCCCGAGGGGTCTGAAGCTTTCTTT
TRBJ2-1,NA,NA,TRBV10-1,CASSYRTANEQFF,TGCGCCAGCAGTTACAGGACAGCCAATGAGCAGTTCTTC
TRBJ2-3,NA,NA,TRBV7-2,CASSFATDTQYF,TGTGCCAGCAGTTTTGCCACAGATACGCAGTATTTT
TRBJ2-7,NA,NA,TRBV18,CASSPPTRDEQYF,TGTGCCAGCTCACCGCCGACTCGCGACGAGCAGTACTTC
TRBJ2-3,few,NA,TRBV20-1,CSARDPAISKYTQYF,TGCAGTGCTAGAGATCCGGCAATCTCAAAATATACGCAGTATTTT
TRBJ2-3,NA,NA,TRBV12-3/TRBV12-4,CASSLGAFTDTQYF,TGTGCCAGCAGTTTAGGGGCTTTCACAGATACGCAGTATTTT
TRBJ2-5,few,TRBD2,TRBV12-3/TRBV12-4,CASSPGGVGQETQYF,TGTGCCAGCAGTCCCGGGGGGGTAGGGCAAGAGACCCAGTACTTC
TRBJ1-5,few,NA,TRBV12-3/TRBV12-4,CASSGSGSPNQPQHF,TGTGCCAGCAGTGGATCAGGAAGTCCGAATCAGCCCCAGCATTTT
TRBJ2-1,few,NA,TRBV3-1,CASSRWQNDNEQFF,TGTGCCAGCAGCCGTTGGCAAAACGACAATGAGCAGTTCTTC
TRBJ1-1,NA,NA,TRBV28,CASSSATDRAFF,TGTGCCAGCAGTTCGGCGACCGACCGGGCTTTCTTT
TRBJ2-2,NA,TRBD2,TRBV20-1,CSATSGGSTGELFF,TGCAGTGCTACCAGCGGGGGGAGCACCGGGGAGCTGTTTTTT
TRBJ2-7,NA,TRBD2,TRBV29-1,CSAATSGRNEQYF,TGCAGCGCAGCAACTAGCGGGAGAAACGAGCAGTACTTC
TRBJ2-1,NA,NA,TRBV12-3/TRBV12-4,CASSLLGLPSDEQFF,TGTGCCAGCAGTTTACTCGGACTACCATCCGATGAGCAGTTCTTC
TRBJ1-2,NA,NA,TRBV30,CAWSLLSGFQLAGYTF,TGTGCCTGGAGTTTGCTTTCGGGGTTTCAGCTGGCGGGCTACACCTTC
TRBJ2-1,few,NA,TRBV5-1,CASSYGGAEEQFF,TGCGCCAGCAGCTACGGAGGGGCTGAGGAGCAGTTCTTC
TRBJ2-1,few,NA,TRBV20-1,CSAKGQIYNEQFF,TGCAGTGCTAAAGGCCAGATCTACAATGAGCAGTTCTTC
TRBJ2-5,few,NA,TRBV18,CASSPHVGETQYF,TGTGCCAGCTCACCCCACGTGGGGGAGACCCAGTACTTC
TRBJ1-5,few,NA,TRBV6-1,CASSDSNSNQPQHF,TGTGCCAGCAGCGACAGCAATAGCAATCAGCCCCAGCATTTT
TRBJ1-1,NA,NA,TRBV29-1,CSVDDTEAFF,TGCAGCGTTGATGACACTGAAGCTTTCTTT
TRBJ2-3,NA,TRBD2,TRBV6-1,CASSDTGTSGSQPQYF,TGTGCCAGCAGTGACACTGGGACTAGCGGGAGTCAACCGCAGTATTTT
TRBJ1-5,NA,NA,TRBV5-1,CASSPIARDLSNQPQHF,TGCGCCAGCAGCCCCATTGCCAGGGACCTTAGCAATCAGCCCCAGCATTTT
TRBJ2-3,NA,NA,TRBV7-2,CASSPTQTSTDTQYF,TGTGCCAGCAGCCCTACACAGACTAGCACAGATACGCAGTATTTT
TRBJ2-5,many,NA,TRBV20-1,CSARLGEETQYF,TGCAGTGCTAGACTGGGGGAAGAGACCCAGTACTTC
TRBJ2-5,few,NA,TRBV5-1,CASSSDAAQETQYF,TGCGCCAGCAGCTCGGATGCTGCCCAAGAGACCCAGTACTTC
TRBJ2-2,NA,NA,TRBV7-2,CASSSGVGANTGELFF,TGTGCCAGCAGCTCAGGGGTGGGGGCGAACACCGGGGAGCTGTTTTTT
TRBJ2-7,NA,NA,TRBV6-1,CASKLRPDSISYEQYF,TGTGCCAGCAAATTACGTCCCGACAGCATTTCCTACGAGCAGTACTTC
TRBJ1-2,NA,TRBD1,TRBV6-5,CASSSMEQGYYGYTF,TGTGCCAGCAGTTCAATGGAACAGGGGTACTATGGCTACACCTTC
TRBJ2-5,few,NA,TRBV29-1,CSVDLQLGETQYF,TGCAGCGTTGATCTTCAGTTGGGAGAGACCCAGTACTTC
TRBJ2-7,few,NA,TRBV7-2,CASSLPGEGYEQYF,TGTGCCAGCAGCTTACCGGGGGAAGGATACGAGCAGTACTTC
TRBJ2-1,few,NA,TRBV5-1,CASRGEESYNEQFF,TGCGCCAGCAGGGGGGAAGAATCCTACAATGAGCAGTTCTTC
TRBJ2-1,few,TRBD2,TRBV20-1,CSASGVGRASEQFF,TGCAGTGCTAGTGGGGTCGGGAGGGCCTCTGAGCAGTTCTTC
TRBJ1-2,few,NA,TRBV6-1,CASRGPGPNYGYTF,TGTGCCAGCAGGGGACCGGGCCCTAACTATGGCTACACCTTC
TRBJ1-4,NA,NA,TRBV5-1,CASSLQGASTNEKLFF,TGCGCCAGCAGCTTGCAGGGCGCGTCAACTAATGAAAAACTGTTTTTT
TRBJ2-3,NA,TRBD1,TRBV11-1,CASSLFSPGGSRTDTQYF,TGTGCCAGCAGCTTATTTTCTCCAGGGGGCTCGAGGACAGATACGCAGTATTTT
TRBJ2-7,few,TRBD2,TRBV7-2,CASSLVGGFGAPYEQYF,TGTGCCAGCAGCTTAGTGGGGGGGTTTGGAGCCCCCTACGAGCAGTACTTC
TRBJ2-2,few,NA,TRBV20-1,CSAREGANTGELFF,TGCAGTGCTAGAGAGGGGGCGAACACCGGGGAGCTGTTTTTT
TRBJ1-4,few,NA,TRBV7-9,CASSLLTGAGLF,TGTGCCAGCAGCTTATTAACCGGTGCCGGCCTTTTT
TRBJ2-3,few,TRBD2,TRBV7-3,CASSALEAGVGADTQYF,TGTGCCAGCAGTGCCCTTGAGGCGGGGGTCGGGGCAGATACGCAGTATTTT